This entry lists 30 T cell receptor beta chains sequenced from one sample in a study of molecular identifiers for immune sequencing clone quantification. TCRdb re-derived calls from the PCR reads in MiXCR, one entry per CDR3 protein. The repertoire holds 100,000 or so distinct CDR3 sequences, with about 35% as singletons. The sample consisted of naive CD8+ T cells from blood, with Jurkat cell RNA spiked in. Stated subset: FACS-sorted CD8+CD4-CCR7+CD45RA+ naive T cells. These receptors were obtained from a human donor in good health. Some libraries in this study had Jurkat cell RNA spiked in.

This clonotype was observed a handful of times. The CDR3 bases are TGTGCCAGCAGCCGCATCTACGCCTACGAGCAGTACTTC. Residues: CASSRIYAYEQYF. The chain links TRBV11-2 to TRBJ2-7; no firm D call. Germline CDR1 is SGHAT and CDR2 is FQNNGV. This CDR3 is built from 13 residues. Trimming stripped 5 bases from V and 2 bases from J, with 10 bases between.

The chain links TRBV13 to TRBJ1-1; 11 bases agree with TRBD1. V trimming: 4 bases; J trimming: 6 bases; junction bases outside the gene matches: 7. Germline V gene data show CDR1 as PRHDT and CDR2 as FYEKMQ (reference sequence). This CDR3 comprises 15 residues. The CDR3 nucleotides are TGTGCCAGCAGCTCCCGGACAGGGGGCGTTTCTGAAGCTTTCTTT. Protein sequence: CASSSRTGGVSEAFF.

The genes are TRBV6-5 and TRBJ1-1; unclear D gene. Germline CDR1 MNHEY, CDR2 SVGAGI. The CDR3 spans 13 residues. Trimming took off 0 bases at V and 5 bases at J, with 7 bases between the two ends. CDR3 residues: CASSYSGGTEAFF. CDR3 DNA: TGTGCCAGCAGTTACTCGGGTGGAACTGAAGCTTTCTTT.

This clonotype is labeled as medium-sized. The V call is TRBV4-3, the J call TRBJ2-1, with 11 bases that match TRBD2. The CDR3 has 15 amino acids. Germline V gives CDR1 LGHNA, CDR2 YSLEER. Trimming at V came to 5 bases and at J to 4 bases, leaving 4 bases not matched to a gene. DNA of the CDR3: TGCGCCAGCAGCTGGCGACTAGCGGGATACAATGAGCAGTTCTTC. Residues: CASSWRLAGYNEQFF.

This clonotype was observed a few times. This rearrangement joins TRBV28 to TRBJ2-7; 9 bases map to TRBD1. The CDR3 has 15 amino acids. Germline CDR1 reads MDHEN; CDR2 reads SYDVKM. V shed 3 bases, J shed 4 bases, and the junction held 7 bases outside the gene matches. The CDR3 DNA is TGTGCCAGCAGTTTCTACCGGGACAGGGTGTACGAGCAGTACTTC. Amino acids: CASSFYRDRVYEQYF.

This CDR3 reads CASSLSGAGHEQYF. CDR3 bases: TGTGCCAGCAGTTTGAGTGGGGCAGGCCACGAGCAGTACTTC. V is TRBV6-5 and J is TRBJ2-7; TRBD1 is a possible D gene (5 bases). V lost 4 bases and J 5 bases, leaving 15 bases between the germline ends. Germline-derived CDR1 and CDR2 are MNHEY and SVGAGI. This CDR3 has 14 residues.

The rearrangement uses TRBV15 and TRBJ2-5; D assignment may be TRBD1 or TRBD2 (5 bases each). Deletions cut 5 bases from V and 4 bases from J, with 17 bases between. The CDR3 is 15 residues long. The germline CDR1 and CDR2 sequences are LNHNV and YYDKDF (reference sequence). CDR3 nucleotides: TGTGCCACCAGCCTATCTAGAGGGGTACTAGAGACCCAGTACTTC. Amino acids: CATSLSRGVLETQYF.

This clonotype was counted at least ten times. The chain has TRBV6-5 and TRBJ1-1; tentatively, D is TRBD1 (5 bases). Germline CDR1 reads MNHEY; CDR2 reads SVGAGI. With 2 bases removed from V and 6 bases from J, the gap between germline ends came to 7 bases. The CDR3 spans 12 residues. DNA of the CDR3: TGTGCCAGCAGTTACGGGGCAGCTGAAGCTTTCTTT. It yields the protein CASSYGAAEAFF.

This clonotype was found many times. For the CDR3, the DNA is TGTGCCAGCAGCCTCGTCCCCACCGCTAGTCCCGAGCAGTACTTC. It encodes CASSLVPTASPEQYF. V gene TRBV12-3 or TRBV12-4 combines with J gene TRBJ2-7, with D uncertain. V lost 6 bases, J lost 6 bases, and 21 bases lay in between. The CDR3 totals 15 residues.

As for this clonotype: A read error may explain this, as a much larger clone is one base away. This chain joins TRBV20-1 and TRBJ2-7, with no clear D. CDR1 DFQATT and CDR2 SNEGSKA come from the germline V gene (reference sequence). This CDR3 is built from 11 residues. V gave up 1 base and J gave up 3 bases, with 4 bases separating them. The CDR3 coding sequence is TGCAGTGCTAGAGGTCGCTACGAGCAGTACTTC. Encoded protein: CSARGRYEQYF.

A single count supports this clonotype. This is likely a read error, given that the CDR3 carries no conserved phenylalanine or tryptophan at its end. V is TRBV29-1 and J is TRBJ2-7; TRBD1 matches at 9 bases. V trimming: 7 bases; J trimming: 6 bases; junction bases outside the gene matches: 7. This CDR3 has 12 residues. Germline CDR1 reads SQVTM; CDR2 reads ANQGSEA. This CDR3 is CSATGTGSEQYI. CDR3 DNA: TGCAGCGCCACCGGGACAGGGTCCGAGCAGTACATC.

This chain links TRBV10-3 with TRBJ1-5; possibly TRBD1 for D (6 bases). The CDR3 contains 12 residues. V dropped 0 bases and J dropped 12 bases, with 9 bases sitting between them. CDR1 is ENHRY and CDR2 is SYGVKD in the germline V gene. The CDR3 reads CAISESQGNQHF. The CDR3 DNA reads TGTGCCATCAGTGAGTCGCAGGGGAACCAGCATTTT.

This clonotype was picked up many times. The J gene is TRBJ1-4, the V gene TRBV28; D is ambiguous. This CDR3 contains 13 residues. Trimming cost V 5 bases and J 8 bases, with 12 bases left between them. Germline V gene sequence: CDR1 MDHEN, CDR2 SYDVKM. The CDR3 spells CASSTETGEKLFF. CDR3 DNA sequence: TGTGCCAGCAGTACGGAGACCGGGGAAAAACTGTTTTTT.

This chain's CDR3 is CASSFDGPLAYEQYF. Here the CDR3 DNA reads TGCGCCAGCAGCTTCGACGGACCCCTCGCCTACGAGCAGTACTTC. The chain couples TRBV5-1 to TRBJ2-7; D is undetermined. The V end was cut by 2 bases, the J end by 2 bases, with 14 bases between. Germline CDR1 reads SGHRS; CDR2 reads YFSETQ. The CDR3 consists of 15 residues.

This sequence joins TRBV6-5 and TRBJ2-2, with a possible D match to TRBD1 (6 bases). CDR1 and CDR2 from the germline V gene are MNHEY and SVGAGI. The length of the CDR3 is 14 residues. The germline V and J ends were trimmed by 5 bases and 1 base, with 8 bases remaining between them. The DNA of the CDR3 is TGTGCCAGCAGTCCGGACAGGAACACCGGGGAGCTGTTTTTT. It is translated as CASSPDRNTGELFF.

This clonotype was seen at least ten times. This chain connects TRBV29-1 to TRBJ2-3, with 8 bases aligning to TRBD2. V was pared by 2 bases and J by 4 bases, with 11 bases of the junction left unmatched. Germline V CDR1 and CDR2: SQVTM, ANQGSEA. This CDR3 is built from 16 residues. For the CDR3, the DNA is TGCAGCGTTGAATCGGGACTAGGTATTTTATCAGATACGCAGTATTTT. It is translated as CSVESGLGILSDTQYF.

In this sample, this clonotype turned up many times. This chain connects TRBV20-1 to TRBJ2-7, with 8 bases that match TRBD2. Germline V gives CDR1 DFQATT, CDR2 SNEGSKA (reference sequence). V shed 2 bases and J 3 bases; nucleotides not matched to a gene: 3. The CDR3 covers 13 residues. Here the CDR3 DNA reads TGCAGTGCTAGAAGGACTAGCTTCTACGAGCAGTACTTC. Translating gives CSARRTSFYEQYF.

In the case of this clonotype: One end of the junction does not line up with germline, which may come from a read error. CDR3 sequence (DNA): TGCGCCGGCAGCTTTACCGGGACGGACAATGAGCAGTTCTTC. It specifies CAGSFTGTDNEQFF. The V call is TRBV5-1, the J call TRBJ2-1; D possibly uses TRBD1 or TRBD2 (5 bases each). The germline gives CDR1 SGHRS, CDR2 YFSETQ. The CDR3 has 14 amino acids.

To note about this clonotype: The conserved phenylalanine or tryptophan normally closing the CDR3 is absent here, so this likely arose from a read error. The chain joins TRBV3-1 to TRBJ2-2; 7 bases agree with TRBD2. The CDR3 runs to 17 residues. Germline loops: CDR1 LGHDT, CDR2 YNNKEL (reference sequence). V gave up 0 bases and J gave up 0 bases; unmatched junction bases: 4. The CDR3 sequence is CASSQEQRDPNTGELFL. CDR3 DNA sequence: TGTGCCAGCAGCCAAGAACAGCGGGACCCGAACACCGGGGAGCTGTTTTTA.

The chain recombines TRBV7-6 with TRBJ2-3; TRBD2 agrees at 9 bases. The CDR3 covers 15 residues. V shed 8 bases, J shed 4 bases, and the junction held 10 bases outside the gene matches. The germline V gene has CDR1 SGHVS and CDR2 FNYEAQ. CDR3 sequence (DNA): TGTGCCAGCTCGCTCTCAGCGGGAGGTGCAGATACGCAGTATTTT. Encoded protein: CASSLSAGGADTQYF.

This clonotype was counted many times. This chain joins TRBV12-3 or TRBV12-4 and TRBJ1-1; D unresolved. Trimming left V 5 bases short and J 5 bases short, with 9 bases between. This CDR3 is 12 amino acids long. The CDR3 DNA is TGTGCCAGCAGTCCTCTGGGGACTGAAGCTTTCTTT. The encoded protein is CASSPLGTEAFF.

The genes are TRBV7-9 and TRBJ2-7; D may match TRBD1 or TRBD2 (5 bases each). CDR1 and CDR2 from the germline V gene are SEHNR and FQNEAQ (reference sequence). CDR3 length equals 15 residues. V lost 3 bases and J lost 0, with 12 bases in between. The CDR3 protein is CASSFGTPSSYEQYF. The DNA of the CDR3 is TGTGCCAGCAGCTTCGGGACGCCAAGCTCCTACGAGCAGTACTTC. Filled out from reference TRBV7-9 and TRBJ2-7, the complete variable domain reads DTGVSQNPRHKITKRGQNVTFRCDPISEHNRLYWYRQTLGQGPEFLTYFQNEAQLEKSRLLSDRFSAERPKGSFSTLEIQRTEQGDSAMYLCASSFGTPSSYEQYFGPGTRLTVT.

This clonotype has at least ten counts. The chain combines TRBV5-4 with TRBJ2-7; D gene uncertain. This CDR3 contains 11 residues. Trimming removed 2 bases from V and 5 bases from J, with 5 bases in between. Germline V gives CDR1 SGHNT, CDR2 YYREEE (reference sequence). CDR3 amino acids: CASSFGDEQYF. CDR3 DNA: TGTGCCAGCAGCTTTGGGGACGAGCAGTACTTC.

This clonotype was found a few times. The V gene is TRBV28, the J gene TRBJ1-6, with D hard to call. The CDR3 sequence is 15 residues long. Germline V lookup: CDR1 MDHEN, CDR2 SYDVKM. Deletions cut 3 bases from V and 6 bases from J, with 12 bases between. The CDR3 is CASSLRLASNSPLHF. CDR3 DNA sequence: TGTGCCAGCAGTTTGAGACTCGCCAGTAATTCACCCCTCCACTTT.

J is TRBJ2-3 and V is TRBV6-5, with D unclear. The CDR3 is 14 amino acids. Germline-derived CDR1 and CDR2 are MNHEY and SVGAGI. Trimming removed 2 bases at V and 2 bases at J, with 8 bases between. The CDR3 nucleotides are TGTGCCAGCAGTTACCCCCATTCCACAGATACGCAGTATTTT. Residues: CASSYPHSTDTQYF.

This clonotype was observed a few times. The chain is built from TRBV20-1 and TRBJ2-3; no definite D call. The V gene lost 0 bases and the J gene lost 2 bases, with 12 bases spanning the gap. The length of the CDR3 is 15 residues. Looked up from germline, CDR1 is DFQATT and CDR2 is SNEGSKA (reference sequence). The CDR3 here is CSARDMNSNTDTQYF. The CDR3 region has the DNA TGCAGTGCTAGAGATATGAATAGCAACACAGATACGCAGTATTTT.

The table lists this clonotype with a count of one. V usage is TRBV6-2 or TRBV6-3 and J usage is TRBJ2-2; weak D call: TRBD2 (5 bases). The CDR3 totals 16 residues. CDR1 and CDR2 from the germline V gene are MNHEY and SVGEGT. V was pared by 7 bases and J by 4 bases, with 19 bases between. The CDR3 DNA is TGTGCCAGCACTTTCCCCCGCGGGTCCCCCACCGGGGAGCTGTTTTTT. Its translation is CASTFPRGSPTGELFF.

Worth noting for this clonotype: This may arise from a read error, as a much more abundant clone is one base away. This rearrangement joins TRBV11-2 to TRBJ2-5; maybe TRBD2 (5 bases). Per germline, CDR1 SGHAT and CDR2 FQNNGV. The CDR3 runs 14 residues. The chain's CDR3 is CASSLGPGKEAQYF. In DNA form, the CDR3 reads TGTGCCAGCAGCTTAGGACCCGGGAAAGAGGCCCAGTACTTC.

This clonotype occurred a few times. The gene calls are TRBV2 and TRBJ2-5; no definite D call. V was trimmed by 4 bases and J by 1 base, leaving 19 bases between them. The germline V gene encodes CDR1 SNHLY and CDR2 FYNNEI. The CDR3 extends over 17 amino acids. The CDR3 region has the DNA TGTGCCAGCAGTGCGGCGTGGGCGGAGAAGACCCAAGAGACCCAGTACTTC. This sequence encodes CASSAAWAEKTQETQYF.

This clonotype was counted between two and nine times. The V gene is TRBV20-1, the J gene TRBJ2-7; 15 bases match TRBD2. The V gene's germline CDR1 is DFQATT and CDR2 SNEGSKA (reference sequence). V dropped 1 base and J dropped 5; count of bases not matched to a gene: 6. This CDR3 has 16 residues. CDR3 loop: CSARGTSGRAPDEQYF. CDR3 nucleotide sequence: TGCAGTGCTAGAGGGACTAGCGGGAGGGCCCCCGACGAGCAGTACTTC.